This TCR beta chain was found in a study of T cells in Graves' hyperthyroidism and ophthalmopathy. Study-level findings and limits: Most thyroid clonotypes that were expanded above 0.001 also turned up in blood.

This clonotype was seen more than once but under ten times. Its antigen is unknown. Germline CDR1 LNHDA, CDR2 SQIVND (reference sequence). CDR3 length equals 15 residues. The V end was cut by 2 bases, the J end by 3 bases, with 11 bases between. Template material for amplifying TCR beta CDR3 regions consisted of RNA transcripts. A first-round RT-PCR of the TCR CDR3 used the HTBI primer set. MiXCR, applied by TCRdb to the multiplex PCR reads, yields one record per CDR3 protein. The table lists 600,000 to 850,000 distinct CDR3 sequences, roughly 20% of them singletons, with over 15% in the top ten. This chain links TRBV19 with TRBJ1-5; no firm D call. The receptor was isolated from a woman in her forties or fifties with Graves' hyperthyroidism that later progressed to Graves' ophthalmopathy. Material: blood. The CDR3 region is CASSIFLQPNQPQHF. The CDR3 DNA sequence: TGTGCCAGTAGTATATTCCTCCAGCCCAATCAGCCCCAGCATTTT.